The source of this T cell receptor (beta chain) is a study of T-cell memory formation after mild COVID-19. Study details: TCR clusters largely stayed donor specific. Regarding the study as a whole: Second-wave clones reaching peak frequency on day 37 lacked confirmed SARS-CoV-2 specificity. The study found contracting CD4+ clones mainly in CM and EM and contracting CD8+ clones in EMRA. Later expanders leaned CD4+, whereas day 15 to 85 contracting clones were balanced CD4/CD8.

There are a few counts of this clonotype. Antigen: not known. TCRdb itself ran the 5' RACE reads through MiXCR, one entry per CDR3 protein. The data show 470,000 or so distinct CDR3 sequences, around 27% seen once. Input material: PBMCs or a T cell subset sorted from them (not recorded which). The TCR sequence derives from an adult woman who had mild COVID-19 (a few samples of this study predate the infection). Cell type and time point are not known.

DNA for the CDR3: TGCAGCGTTGTCCGGGACTCAACTGAAGCTTTCTTT. This sequence encodes CSVVRDSTEAFF. J is TRBJ1-1 and V is TRBV29-1, with D possibly TRBD1 on 5 matching bases. The CDR3 is 12 residues long. Trimming left V 4 bases short and J 5 bases short, with 11 bases between. Germline CDR1 SQVTM, CDR2 ANQGSEA.